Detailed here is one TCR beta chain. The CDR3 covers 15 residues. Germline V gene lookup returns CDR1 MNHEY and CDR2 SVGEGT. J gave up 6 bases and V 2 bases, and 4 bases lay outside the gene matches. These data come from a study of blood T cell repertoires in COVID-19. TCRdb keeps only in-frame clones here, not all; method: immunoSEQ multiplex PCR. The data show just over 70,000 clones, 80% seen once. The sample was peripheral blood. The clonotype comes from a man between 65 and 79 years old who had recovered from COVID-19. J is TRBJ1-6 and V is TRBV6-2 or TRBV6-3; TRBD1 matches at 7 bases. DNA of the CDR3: TGTGCCAGCAGTTACGGGCAGGGGGGTAATTCACCCCTCCACTTT. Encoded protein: CASSYGQGGNSPLHF.